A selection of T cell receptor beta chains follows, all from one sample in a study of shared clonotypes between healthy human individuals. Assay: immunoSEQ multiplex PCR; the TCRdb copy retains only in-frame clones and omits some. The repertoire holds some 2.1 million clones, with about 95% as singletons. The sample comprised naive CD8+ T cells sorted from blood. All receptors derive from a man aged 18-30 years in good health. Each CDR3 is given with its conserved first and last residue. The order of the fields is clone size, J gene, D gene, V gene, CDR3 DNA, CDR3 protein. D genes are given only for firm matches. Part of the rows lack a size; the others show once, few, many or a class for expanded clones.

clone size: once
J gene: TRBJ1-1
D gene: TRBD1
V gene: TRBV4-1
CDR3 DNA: TGCGCCAGCAGCCATATACCACAGGGGGCGGTTGAAGCTTTCTTT
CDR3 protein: CASSHIPQGAVEAFF

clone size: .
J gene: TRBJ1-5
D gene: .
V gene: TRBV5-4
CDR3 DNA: TGTGCCAGCAGCCTTGCGCCAGGAGGGAATCAGCCCCAGCATTTT
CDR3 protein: CASSLAPGGNQPQHF

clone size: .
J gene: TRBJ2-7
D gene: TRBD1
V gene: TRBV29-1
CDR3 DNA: TGCAGCGTAACCGGGACAGACTACGAGCAGTACTTC
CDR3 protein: CSVTGTDYEQYF

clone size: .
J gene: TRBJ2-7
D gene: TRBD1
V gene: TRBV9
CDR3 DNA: TGTGCCAGCGACCCGGGACAGGGCTACGAGCAGTACTTC
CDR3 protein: CASDPGQGYEQYF

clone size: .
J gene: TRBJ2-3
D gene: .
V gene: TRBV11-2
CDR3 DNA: TGTGCCAGCAGCTTACAAATTACAGGGAGCACAGATACGCAGTATTTT
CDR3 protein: CASSLQITGSTDTQYF

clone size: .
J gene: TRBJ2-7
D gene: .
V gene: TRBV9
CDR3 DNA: TGTGCCAGCAGCACACAGGACAGCTCCTACGAGCAGTACTTC
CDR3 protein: CASSTQDSSYEQYF

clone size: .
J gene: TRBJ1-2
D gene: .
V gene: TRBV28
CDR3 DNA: TGTGCCAGCAGTTTAGGGTACCAGCAGACTTATGGCTACACCTTC
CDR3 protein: CASSLGYQQTYGYTF

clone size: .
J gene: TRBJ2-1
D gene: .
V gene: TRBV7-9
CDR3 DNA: TGTGCCAGCAGCCCTAACCTAGCGAAGGAGTTCCATGAGCAGTTCTTC
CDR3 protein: CASSPNLAKEFHEQFF

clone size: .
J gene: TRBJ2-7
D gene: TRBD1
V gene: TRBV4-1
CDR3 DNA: TGCGCCAGCAGCCGAGGACCGGGACAGGACGCCTACGAGCAGTACTTC
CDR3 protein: CASSRGPGQDAYEQYF

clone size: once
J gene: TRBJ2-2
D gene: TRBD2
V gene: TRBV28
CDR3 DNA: TGTGCCAGCAGTTTAGCACTAGCGGGTAACACCGGGGAGCTGTTTTTT
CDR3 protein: CASSLALAGNTGELFF

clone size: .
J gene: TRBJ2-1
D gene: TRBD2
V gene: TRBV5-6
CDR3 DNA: TGTGCCAGCAGCTTGGGACTAGCGGGAGGGAGTGAGCAGTTCTTC
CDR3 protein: CASSLGLAGGSEQFF

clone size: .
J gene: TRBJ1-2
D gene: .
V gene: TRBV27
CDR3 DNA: TGTGCCAGCAGCGCGTATGCCGGGGGCGCAGGTGGCTACACCTTC
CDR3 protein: CASSAYAGGAGGYTF

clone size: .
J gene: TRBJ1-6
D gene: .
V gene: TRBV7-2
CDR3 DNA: TGTGCCAGCAGCCCCGGTACCTATAATTCACCCCTCCACTTT
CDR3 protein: CASSPGTYNSPLHF

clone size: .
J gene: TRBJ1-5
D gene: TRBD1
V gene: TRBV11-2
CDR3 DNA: TGTGCCAGCAGCTTAGATAAGGGGACAGCTAGCAATCAGCCCCAGCATTTT
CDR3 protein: CASSLDKGTASNQPQHF

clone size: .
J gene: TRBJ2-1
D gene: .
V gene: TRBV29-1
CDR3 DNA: TGCAGCGCCCCTCGGGACCAAAGCTCCTACAATGAGCAGTTCTTC
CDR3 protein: CSAPRDQSSYNEQFF

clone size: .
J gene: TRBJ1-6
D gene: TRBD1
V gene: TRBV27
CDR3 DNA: TGTGCCAGCACCGCGACAGGGTCCAATTCACCCCTCCACTTT
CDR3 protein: CASTATGSNSPLHF

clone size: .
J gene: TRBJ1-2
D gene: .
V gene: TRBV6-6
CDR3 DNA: TGTGCCAGCAGTTACGATCAGTCCTATGGCTACACCTTC
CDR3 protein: CASSYDQSYGYTF

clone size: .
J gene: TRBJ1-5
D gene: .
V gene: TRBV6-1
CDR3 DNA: TGTGCCAGCAGTGCGACCCCCTATCAGCCCCAGCATTTT
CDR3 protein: CASSATPYQPQHF

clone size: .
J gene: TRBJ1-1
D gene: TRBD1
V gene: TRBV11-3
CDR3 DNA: TGTGCCAGCAGCATAAGACAGGGACCCATGAACACTGAAGCTTTCTTT
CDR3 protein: CASSIRQGPMNTEAFF

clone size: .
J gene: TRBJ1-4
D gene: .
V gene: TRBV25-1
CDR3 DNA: TGTGCCAGCAGTGAAATTGGGGGGGCCGGGGAAAAACTGTTTTTT
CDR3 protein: CASSEIGGAGEKLFF